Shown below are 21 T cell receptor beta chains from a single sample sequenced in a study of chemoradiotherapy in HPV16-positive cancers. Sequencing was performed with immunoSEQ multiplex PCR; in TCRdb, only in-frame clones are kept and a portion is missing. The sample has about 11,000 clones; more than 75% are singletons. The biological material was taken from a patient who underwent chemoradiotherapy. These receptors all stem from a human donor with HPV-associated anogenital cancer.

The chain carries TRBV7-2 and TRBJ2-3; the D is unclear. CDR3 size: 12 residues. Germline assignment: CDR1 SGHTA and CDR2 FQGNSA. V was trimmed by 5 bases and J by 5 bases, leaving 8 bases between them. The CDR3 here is CASSKLIDTQYF. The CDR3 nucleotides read TGTGCCAGCAGCAAACTGATAGATACGCAGTATTTT.

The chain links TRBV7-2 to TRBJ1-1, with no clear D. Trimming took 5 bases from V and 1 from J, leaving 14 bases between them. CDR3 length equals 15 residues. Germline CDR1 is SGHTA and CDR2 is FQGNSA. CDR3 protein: CASSPHRVKNTEAFF. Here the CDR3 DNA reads TGTGCCAGCAGCCCGCACCGGGTTAAGAACACTGAAGCTTTCTTT.

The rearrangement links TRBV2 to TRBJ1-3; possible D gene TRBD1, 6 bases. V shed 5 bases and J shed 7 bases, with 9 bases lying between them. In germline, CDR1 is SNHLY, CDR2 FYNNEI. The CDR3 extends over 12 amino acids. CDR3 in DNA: TGTGCCAGCAGTCAGGACAGTAACACCATATATTTT. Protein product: CASSQDSNTIYF.

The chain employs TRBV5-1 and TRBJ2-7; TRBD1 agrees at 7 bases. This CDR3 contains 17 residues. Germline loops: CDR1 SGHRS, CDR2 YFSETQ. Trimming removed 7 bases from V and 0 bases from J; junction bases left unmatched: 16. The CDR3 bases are TGCGCCAGCGGGTCCGGAGAGGGGGCTGACTTCTCCTACGAGCAGTACTTC. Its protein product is CASGSGEGADFSYEQYF. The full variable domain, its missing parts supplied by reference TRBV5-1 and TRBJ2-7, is KAGVTQTPRYLIKTRGQQVTLSCSPISGHRSVSWYQQTPGQGLQFLFEYFSETQRNKGNFPGRFSGRQFSNSRSEMNVSTLELGDSALYLCASGSGEGADFSYEQYFGPGTRLTVT.

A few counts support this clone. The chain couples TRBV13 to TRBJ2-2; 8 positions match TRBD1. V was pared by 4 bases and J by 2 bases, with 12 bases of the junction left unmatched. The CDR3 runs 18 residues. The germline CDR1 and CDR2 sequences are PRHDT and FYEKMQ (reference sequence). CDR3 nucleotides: TGTGCCAGCAGCTCTCGTGCCGGGACAGGACTTAACACCGGGGAGCTGTTTTTT. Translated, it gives CASSSRAGTGLNTGELFF.

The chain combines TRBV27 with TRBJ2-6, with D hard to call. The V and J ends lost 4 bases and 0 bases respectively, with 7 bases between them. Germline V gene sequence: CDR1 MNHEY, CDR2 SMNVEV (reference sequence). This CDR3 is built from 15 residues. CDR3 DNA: TGTGCCAGCAGTTGGTCGTCCTCTGGGGCCAACGTCCTGACTTTC. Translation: CASSWSSSGANVLTF.

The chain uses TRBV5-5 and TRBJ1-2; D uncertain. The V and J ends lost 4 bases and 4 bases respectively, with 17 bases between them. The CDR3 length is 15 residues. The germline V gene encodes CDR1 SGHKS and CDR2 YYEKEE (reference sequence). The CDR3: CASSLTREVSYGYTF. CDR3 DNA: TGTGCCAGCAGCCTCACTCGGGAGGTCTCCTATGGCTACACCTTC.

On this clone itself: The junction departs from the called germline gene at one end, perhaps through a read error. The CDR3 loop reads CASSHYSNEPQHF. The CDR3 DNA reads as TGTGCCAGCAGCCATTATAGCAATGAGCCCCAGCATTTT. The chain couples TRBV7-8 to TRBJ1-5; D ambiguous. This CDR3 region has 13 residues. CDR1 and CDR2 (germline): SGHVS, FQNEAQ.

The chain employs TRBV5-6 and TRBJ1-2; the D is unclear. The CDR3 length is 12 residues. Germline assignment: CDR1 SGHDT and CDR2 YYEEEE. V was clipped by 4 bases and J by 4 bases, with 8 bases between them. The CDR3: CASSEGGYGYTF. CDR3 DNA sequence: TGTGCCAGCAGCGAGGGAGGCTATGGCTACACCTTC. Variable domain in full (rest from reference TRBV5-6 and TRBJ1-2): DAGVTQSPTHLIKTRGQQVTLRCSPKSGHDTVSWYQQALGQGPQFIFQYYEEEERQRGNFPDRFSGHQFPNYSSELNVNALLLGDSALYLCASSEGGYGYTFGSGTRLTVV.

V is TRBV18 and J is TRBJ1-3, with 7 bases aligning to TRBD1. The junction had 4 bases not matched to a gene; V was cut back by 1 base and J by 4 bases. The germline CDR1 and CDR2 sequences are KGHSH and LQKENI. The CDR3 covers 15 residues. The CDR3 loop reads CASSPQGATGNTIYF. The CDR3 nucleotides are TGTGCCAGCTCACCACAGGGGGCAACAGGAAACACCATATATTTT. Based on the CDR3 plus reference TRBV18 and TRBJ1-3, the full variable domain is NAGVMQNPRHLVRRRGQEARLRCSPMKGHSHVYWYRQLPEEGLKFMVYLQKENIIDESGMPKERFSAEFPKEGPSILRIQQVVRGDSAAYFCASSPQGATGNTIYFGEGSWLTVV.

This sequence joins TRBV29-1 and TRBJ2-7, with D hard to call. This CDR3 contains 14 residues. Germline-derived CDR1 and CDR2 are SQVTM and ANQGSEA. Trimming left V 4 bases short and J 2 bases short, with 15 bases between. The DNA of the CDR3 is TGCAGCGTTGGAGTGGGATTAAGTCCCTACGAGCAGTACTTC. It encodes CSVGVGLSPYEQYF.

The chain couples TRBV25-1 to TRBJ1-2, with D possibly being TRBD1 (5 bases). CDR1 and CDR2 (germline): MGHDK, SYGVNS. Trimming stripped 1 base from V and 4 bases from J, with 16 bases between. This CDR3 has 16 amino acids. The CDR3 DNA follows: TGTGCCAGCAGTGAATGGGAGCTCGACAGCTTCTATGGCTACACCTTC. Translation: CASSEWELDSFYGYTF.

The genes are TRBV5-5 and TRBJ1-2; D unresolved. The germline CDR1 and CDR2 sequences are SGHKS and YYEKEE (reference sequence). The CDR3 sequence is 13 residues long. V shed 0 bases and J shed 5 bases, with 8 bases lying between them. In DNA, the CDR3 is TGTGCCAGCAGCTTGGACGGTCGGTATGGCTACACCTTC. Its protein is CASSLDGRYGYTF.

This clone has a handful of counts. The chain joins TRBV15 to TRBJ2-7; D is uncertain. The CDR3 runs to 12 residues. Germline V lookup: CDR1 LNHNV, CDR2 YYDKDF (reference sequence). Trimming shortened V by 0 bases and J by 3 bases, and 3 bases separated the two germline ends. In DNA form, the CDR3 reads TGTGCCACCAGCAGAGATTACTACGAGCAGTACTTC. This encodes CATSRDYYEQYF.

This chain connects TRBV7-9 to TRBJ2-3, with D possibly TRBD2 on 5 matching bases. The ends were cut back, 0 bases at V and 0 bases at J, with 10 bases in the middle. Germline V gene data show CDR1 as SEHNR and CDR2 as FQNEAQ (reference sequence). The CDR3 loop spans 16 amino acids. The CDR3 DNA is TGTGCCAGCAGCTTAGCGCAGAGGGCCAGCACAGATACGCAGTATTTT. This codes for CASSLAQRASTDTQYF.

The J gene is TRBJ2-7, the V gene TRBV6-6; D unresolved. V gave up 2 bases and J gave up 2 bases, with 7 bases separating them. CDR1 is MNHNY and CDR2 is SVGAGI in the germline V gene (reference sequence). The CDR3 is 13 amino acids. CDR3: CASSYDATYEQYF. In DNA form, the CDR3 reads TGTGCCAGCAGTTACGACGCCACCTACGAGCAGTACTTC.

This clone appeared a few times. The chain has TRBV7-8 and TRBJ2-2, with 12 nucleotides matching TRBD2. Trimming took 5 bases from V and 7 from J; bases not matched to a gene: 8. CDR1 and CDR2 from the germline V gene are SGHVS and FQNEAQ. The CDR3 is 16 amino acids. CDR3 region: CASSVRLAGAHGELFF. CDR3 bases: TGTGCCAGCAGCGTCAGACTAGCGGGGGCCCACGGGGAGCTGTTTTTT.

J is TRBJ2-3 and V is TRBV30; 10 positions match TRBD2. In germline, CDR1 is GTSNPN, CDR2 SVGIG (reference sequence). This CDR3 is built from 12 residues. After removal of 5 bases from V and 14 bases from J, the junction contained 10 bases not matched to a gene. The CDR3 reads CAWATSGGALYF. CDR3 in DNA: TGTGCCTGGGCCACGAGCGGGGGGGCGTTGTATTTT.

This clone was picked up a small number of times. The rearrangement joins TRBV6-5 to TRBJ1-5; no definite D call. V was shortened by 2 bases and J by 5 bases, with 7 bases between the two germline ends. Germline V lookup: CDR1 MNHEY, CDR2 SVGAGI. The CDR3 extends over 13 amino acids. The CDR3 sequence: CASSYGWDQPQHF. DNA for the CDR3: TGTGCCAGCAGTTACGGTTGGGATCAGCCCCAGCATTTT.

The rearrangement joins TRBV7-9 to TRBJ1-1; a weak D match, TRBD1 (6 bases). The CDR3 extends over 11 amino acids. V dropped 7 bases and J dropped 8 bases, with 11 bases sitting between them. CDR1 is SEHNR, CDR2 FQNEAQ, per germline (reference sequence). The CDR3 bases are TGTGCCAGCACAACAGGGAGGGAAGCTTTCTTT. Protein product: CASTTGREAFF.

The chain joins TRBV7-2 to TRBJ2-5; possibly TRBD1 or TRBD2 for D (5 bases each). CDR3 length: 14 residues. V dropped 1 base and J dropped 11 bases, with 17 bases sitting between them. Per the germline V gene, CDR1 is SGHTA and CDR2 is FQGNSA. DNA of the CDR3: TGTGCCAGCAGCTTAGGAGGGGCTCTGGGGGAGCAGTACTTC. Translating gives CASSLGGALGEQYF.